Below are 21 T cell receptor beta chains sequenced from a single sample in a study of T cells after posttransplantation cyclophosphamide. Control samples came 1 year after myeloablative marrow transplants with methotrexate plus calcineurin inhibitor. Only in-frame clones appear in the TCRdb table, and some are missing; sequencing was by immunoSEQ multiplex PCR. The sample lists about 15,000 clones, roughly 84% occurring once. This specimen consisted of PBMCs, obtained less than 400 days after allogeneic stem cell transplant with calcineurin inhibitor and methotrexate. These TCRs come from a young adult male patient who received an allogeneic stem cell transplant from a related donor, was CMV-positive, and had no GVHD. Some T cells may be the graft donor's.

This clone appeared a few times. Here the CDR3 DNA reads TGTGCCAGCAGCCCGAACGGGATTGGAAACACCATATATTTT. This encodes CASSPNGIGNTIYF. The chain links TRBV7-2 to TRBJ1-3; no firm D call. The ends were cut back, 5 bases at V and 3 bases at J, with 11 bases in the middle. Germline values: CDR1 SGHTA, CDR2 FQGNSA. The length of the CDR3 is 14 residues.

This clone was detected only a few times. The rearrangement links TRBV19 to TRBJ1-3; D is uncertain. CDR3 length equals 15 residues. Trimming removed 3 bases at V and 1 base at J, with 10 bases between. Germline CDR1 and CDR2: LNHDA and SQIVND (reference sequence). CDR3 coding DNA: TGTGCCAGTAGTATCGACAATCGATCTGGAAACACCATATATTTT. This gives the protein CASSIDNRSGNTIYF.

V and J are TRBV21-1 and TRBJ2-1; the D call TRBD2 from the table was never checked on the DNA. TRBV21-1 is assigned pseudogene status. The CDR3 contains 15 residues. Here the CDR3 reads CASSKSSGRANEQFF. CDR3 bases: TGTGCCAGCAGCAAATCTAGCGGGAGGGCCAATGAGCAGTTCTTC.

The chain carries TRBV11-2 and TRBJ2-2, with TRBD2 identical over 8 bases. The germline V gene has CDR1 SGHAT and CDR2 FQNNGV. V dropped 5 bases and J dropped 4; count of bases not matched to a gene: 6. The CDR3 is 15 residues long. CDR3 protein: CASSPGGRSTGELFF. The DNA of the CDR3 is TGTGCCAGCAGCCCGGGGGGGCGAAGCACCGGGGAGCTGTTTTTT.

This clone has only one observation. V usage is TRBV4-3 and J usage is TRBJ2-1; 8 positions match TRBD1. Germline CDR1 LGHNA, CDR2 YSLEER. The CDR3 consists of 16 residues. Germline trimming cut 1 base from V and 1 base from J; bases unmatched to any gene: 3. CDR3 sequence (DNA): TGCGCCAGCAGCCAAGGGCGACAGGGGTCCTACAATGAGCAGTTCTTC. Its translation is CASSQGRQGSYNEQFF.

This clone appeared a few times. The chain recombines TRBV2 with TRBJ1-3; TRBD1 matches 9 bases. Germline trimming cut 6 bases from V and 11 bases from J; bases unmatched to any gene: 8. The germline CDR1 and CDR2 sequences are SNHLY and FYNNEI. The CDR3 covers 13 residues. DNA for the CDR3: TGTGCCAGCAGGGGGGACAGGGCTGGTGCCATATATTTT. It is translated as CASRGDRAGAIYF.

V and J are TRBV10-3 and TRBJ2-7; 7 bases are shared with TRBD2. The CDR3 covers 14 residues. V dropped 4 bases and J dropped 5; count of bases not matched to a gene: 8. Germline lookup yields CDR1 ENHRY and CDR2 SYGVKD. This CDR3 is CAISAGGSGHEQYF. CDR3 nucleotide sequence: TGTGCCATCAGTGCTGGCGGGAGTGGCCACGAGCAGTACTTC.

The chain is built from TRBV7-2 and TRBJ2-3; no firm D call. CDR1 and CDR2 from the germline V gene are SGHTA and FQGNSA. Trimming shortened V by 3 bases and J by 1 base, and 11 bases separated the two germline ends. The CDR3 extends over 15 amino acids. The CDR3, as DNA: TGTGCCAGCAGCTTCGGGTCTTCTGGCACAGATACGCAGTATTTT. The encoded protein is CASSFGSSGTDTQYF.

The rearrangement uses TRBV5-1 and TRBJ2-1; a weak D match, TRBD2 (5 bases). The germline V and J ends were trimmed by 0 bases and 6 bases, with 19 bases remaining between them. This CDR3 contains 17 residues. Germline lookup yields CDR1 SGHRS and CDR2 YFSETQ. The CDR3 nucleotides are TGCGCCAGCAGCTTGGCCGTGCGGGCAACGGCCGGCAATGAGCAGTTCTTC. Translated: CASSLAVRATAGNEQFF. The entire variable domain, with the rest obtained from reference TRBV5-1 and TRBJ2-1, is as follows: KAGVTQTPRYLIKTRGQQVTLSCSPISGHRSVSWYQQTPGQGLQFLFEYFSETQRNKGNFPGRFSGRQFSNSRSEMNVSTLELGDSALYLCASSLAVRATAGNEQFFGPGTRLTVL.

The gene calls are TRBV7-2 and TRBJ2-7; the match to TRBD2 covers 14 bases. This CDR3 is 18 amino acids long. Germline trimming cut 5 bases from V and 0 bases from J; bases unmatched to any gene: 9. CDR1 is SGHTA, CDR2 FQGNSA, per germline. CDR3 sequence reads: CASSHGTSGSWGSYEQYF. CDR3 DNA: TGTGCCAGCAGCCACGGGACTAGCGGGAGCTGGGGCTCCTACGAGCAGTACTTC.

This clone has just one count. V gene TRBV19 combines with J gene TRBJ2-2; D is perhaps TRBD1 (5 bases). The CDR3 is 17 amino acids. V was cut by 4 bases and J by 4 bases, with 19 bases left in between. Germline V gives CDR1 LNHDA, CDR2 SQIVND (reference sequence). CDR3 nucleotides: TGTGCCAGTAGTAGACTCGGCGCACCTAGGGGCACCGGGGAGCTGTTTTTT. It encodes CASSRLGAPRGTGELFF.

J is TRBJ2-3 and V is TRBV4-2, with 8 bases that match TRBD2. CDR1 is LGHNA, CDR2 YNFKEQ, per germline. V lost 1 base to trimming and J lost 5 bases; unmatched junction nucleotides: 11. This CDR3 contains 17 residues. CDR3 DNA: TGTGCCAGCAGCCAAGGCCAACGGGAGGGCCGGGTAGATACGCAGTATTTT. Protein sequence: CASSQGQREGRVDTQYF.

The CDR3 protein is CASSLGPEIGELFF. CDR3 nucleotide sequence: TGCGCCAGCAGCTTGGGCCCGGAGATCGGGGAGCTGTTTTTT. The chain combines TRBV5-1 with TRBJ2-2; D unclear. The CDR3 covers 14 residues. CDR1 is SGHRS and CDR2 is YFSETQ in the germline V gene. Between the trimmed V and J ends, which lost 0 bases and 7 bases, there was a span of 10 bases.

Details on this clone: This sample also contains other DNA sequences that code for the same CDR3. The CDR3 sequence: CASSLVRHGSYEQYF. DNA for the CDR3: TGTGCCAGCAGCTTGGTTCGACACGGATCTTACGAGCAGTACTTC. The chain combines TRBV5-5 with TRBJ2-7, with D unresolved. This CDR3 region has 15 residues. Germline loops: CDR1 SGHKS, CDR2 YYEKEE (reference sequence). V lost 0 bases and J 4 bases, leaving 14 bases between the germline ends.

The chain carries TRBV11-2 and TRBJ2-5, with 7 bases fitting TRBD1. The end of the DNA aligns better with TRBJ2-7, so the J call may be wrong. CDR1 is SGHAT and CDR2 is FQNNGV in the germline V gene. This CDR3 spans 15 amino acids. CDR3 sequence: CASSPRRDRSYEQYF. CDR3 sequence (DNA): TGTGCCAGCAGCCCCCGCCGGGACAGATCCTACGAGCAGTACTTC.

The chain couples TRBV9 to TRBJ1-4, with TRBD1 identical over 9 bases. J gave up 5 bases and V 2 bases, and 16 bases lay outside the gene matches. From germline, CDR1 is SGDLS and CDR2 YYNGEE. The CDR3 extends over 19 amino acids. CDR3 nucleotide sequence: TGTGCCAGCAGCGTTGCTAGTGGCCTTTTGACAGGGGGAAATGAAAAACTGTTTTTT. Its protein product is CASSVASGLLTGGNEKLFF.

The rearrangement uses TRBV5-4 and TRBJ2-7, with D unclear. This CDR3 spans 14 amino acids. Germline CDR1 reads SGHNT; CDR2 reads YYREEE (reference sequence). Trimming removed 0 bases at V and 5 bases at J, with 12 bases between. The CDR3 DNA is TGTGCCAGCAGCTTGGAGCCGGGTGCGGACGAGCAGTACTTC. Its protein product is CASSLEPGADEQYF.

V usage is TRBV10-2 and J usage is TRBJ2-3; 7 bases align to TRBD2. V shed 0 bases and J 6 bases; nucleotides not matched to a gene: 6. The V gene's germline CDR1 is WSHSY and CDR2 SAAADI. The CDR3 spans 15 residues. CDR3 region: CASSESTGGSDTQYF. The CDR3 DNA sequence: TGCGCCAGCAGTGAGTCGACGGGGGGTAGCGATACGCAGTATTTT.

The V call is TRBV7-2, the J call TRBJ2-7, with D perhaps matching TRBD1 (6 bases). V was pared by 4 bases and J by 3 bases, with 16 bases between. The CDR3 loop spans 15 amino acids. CDR1 SGHTA and CDR2 FQGNSA come from the germline V gene. DNA of the CDR3: TGTGCCAGCAGCTCGGCCGGACAGAGCAACTACGAGCAGTACTTC. It encodes CASSSAGQSNYEQYF.

The genes are TRBV30 and TRBJ2-2; possibly TRBD1 for D (5 bases). This CDR3 is built from 14 residues. Per the germline V gene, CDR1 is GTSNPN and CDR2 is SVGIG (reference sequence). V lost 0 bases to trimming and J lost 4 bases, with 9 bases between them. The CDR3 here is CAWSVQGLTGELFF. In DNA, the CDR3 is TGTGCCTGGAGTGTTCAGGGCCTCACCGGGGAGCTGTTTTTT.

The chain recombines TRBV28 with TRBJ1-5; possibly TRBD1 for D (5 bases). This CDR3 comprises 14 residues. Deletions cut 3 bases from V and 5 bases from J, with 11 bases between. Germline V lookup: CDR1 MDHEN, CDR2 SYDVKM. The CDR3 loop reads CASSFPDRYQPQHF. Here the CDR3 DNA reads TGTGCCAGCAGTTTTCCTGACAGATATCAGCCCCAGCATTTT.